This is a list of T cell receptor beta chains from one sample in a study of radiotherapy plus CTLA-4 blockade in lung cancer. The table came from immunoSEQ multiplex PCR; TCRdb's copy has only in-frame clones and leaves some out. The sample lists some 110,000 clones; 85% to 90% were seen once. Sequenced material: peripheral blood, taken from a patient treated with radiotherapy plus ipilimumab. The receptors come from a human donor with non-small cell lung cancer that progressed on radiotherapy plus ipilimumab. Some clones in this sample may be carry-over from other donors' samples. Each CDR3 is given with its conserved first and last residue. The order of the fields is D gene, clone size, V gene, J gene, CDR3 DNA, CDR3 protein. D genes are given only for firm matches. The size field is filled for only some rows; it gives once, few, many or a size class.

>.|.|TRBV30|TRBJ2-7
TGTGCCTGGTCTTTTTTGAGGGGAACCCCTCACTCCTACGAGCAGTACTTC
CAWSFLRGTPHSYEQYF
>.|few|TRBV5-4|TRBJ1-2
TGTGCCAGCAGACAAACCGGACAGACCCTTTATGGCTACACCTTC
CASRQTGQTLYGYTF
>TRBD1|few|TRBV7-3|TRBJ2-3
TGTGCCAGCAGCTTCGGACAGGGCCCAGATACGCAGTATTTT
CASSFGQGPDTQYF
>.|.|TRBV29-1|TRBJ1-1
TGCAGCGTTTTCCCGGGGACTGAAGCTTTCTTT
CSVFPGTEAFF
>.|few|TRBV2|TRBJ1-6
TGTGCCAGCAGTGATAGCCAATCACCCCTCCACTTT
CASSDSQSPLHF
>.|few|TRBV6-5|TRBJ1-1
TGTGCCAGCAGTTACTCGAAGTTTTGGTCTGAAGCTTTCTTT
CASSYSKFWSEAFF
>.|.|TRBV4-3|TRBJ1-2
TGCGCCAGCAGCCAAGATGTATCTAGGTGGTCTGGCTACACCTTC
CASSQDVSRWSGYTF
>.|.|TRBV30|TRBJ1-5
TGTGCCTGGGCGACGACAGGCTATCAGCCCCAGCATTTT
CAWATTGYQPQHF
>.|few|TRBV27|TRBJ1-6
TGTGCCAGCAGCGCCATCGAACAGAATTCACCCCTCCACTTT
CASSAIEQNSPLHF
>.|.|TRBV7-3|TRBJ1-2
TGTGCCAGCAGCTTCCGTGGGACGGGGGTTAACTATGGCTACACCTTC
CASSFRGTGVNYGYTF
>.|.|TRBV27|TRBJ2-3
TGTGCCAGCAGTTTCACCTATGAGGCAGATACGCAGTATTTT
CASSFTYEADTQYF
>.|.|TRBV7-9|TRBJ1-2
TGTGCCAGCAGCTTATGGTTTCAGGCTAACTATGGCTACACCTTC
CASSLWFQANYGYTF
>.|.|TRBV11-2|TRBJ2-7
TGTGCCAGCAGCACCGGGCAGGGCCCAGAATACGAGCAGTACTTC
CASSTGQGPEYEQYF
>TRBD2|.|TRBV2|TRBJ2-6
TGTGCCACCCCCCCCGGCGGGGGGGCAAGAGGGGCCAACGTCCTGACTTTC
CATPPGGGARGANVLTF
>.|few|TRBV19|TRBJ1-5
TGTGCCAGTAGTCATCAGGCTGAGAATCAGCCCCAGCATTTT
CASSHQAENQPQHF
>TRBD2|.|TRBV15|TRBJ2-5
TGTGCCACCAGCAGAGGATCGTCGGGAGGAGAGACCCAGTACTTC
CATSRGSSGGETQYF
>.|.|TRBV6-1|TRBJ1-5
TGTGCCAGCAGAACAGGGAACAATCAGCCCCAGCATTTT
CASRTGNNQPQHF
>TRBD2|.|TRBV27|TRBJ2-7
TGTGCCAGCAGTTCAAGAGCGGGGAGGTCCTACGAGCAGTACTTC
CASSSRAGRSYEQYF
>.|.|TRBV5-1|TRBJ1-3
TGCGCCAGCAGCCCCCTCAGCTCTGGAAACACCATATATTTT
CASSPLSSGNTIYF
>.|.|TRBV4-3|TRBJ1-1
TGCGCCAGCAGCCTTGCTCGTTACGATGAAGCTTTCTTT
CASSLARYDEAFF
>.|.|TRBV7-3|TRBJ2-3
TGTGCCAGCAGCTTAAGGGCAGGACCCTCCACAGATACGCAGTATTTT
CASSLRAGPSTDTQYF
>.|.|TRBV4-2|TRBJ2-6
TGTGCCAGCAGCCAAGACTTAGTTCGGTTGTCGGGGGCCAACGTCCTGACTTTC
CASSQDLVRLSGANVLTF
>TRBD1|.|TRBV5-1|TRBJ2-3
TGCGCCAGCAGCGGGGACAGGGGCACAGATACGCAGTATTTT
CASSGDRGTDTQYF
>.|.|TRBV9|TRBJ2-7
TGTGCCAGCAGCCCCGGGACGTGGGGTTTGCAGTACTTC
CASSPGTWGLQYF
>.|.|TRBV19|TRBJ1-5
TGTGCCAGTAGTATATTTGCCACCGGGGACAATCAGCCCCAGCATTTT
CASSIFATGDNQPQHF
>.|.|TRBV27|TRBJ2-4
TGTGCCAGCAGTTTATGGTCCGGGGAATACATTCAGTACTTC
CASSLWSGEYIQYF
>TRBD1|few|TRBV7-9|TRBJ1-3
TGTGCCAGCAGCTCGGGGACAGGATTTCTCGGTGGAAACACCATATATTTT
CASSSGTGFLGGNTIYF
>.|.|TRBV6-5|TRBJ2-7
TGTGCCAGCAGTTCCCGCTACGAGCAGTACTTC
CASSSRYEQYF
>TRBD2|.|TRBV7-7|TRBJ2-7
TGTGCTAGCAGCCCCGGACTAGCGGGGACCTACGAGCAGTACTTC
CASSPGLAGTYEQYF
>TRBD2|.|TRBV5-4|TRBJ2-1
TGTGCCAGCAGCTTGTTCGGGGGACTATCGAGCTCCTACAATGAGCAGTTCTTC
CASSLFGGLSSSYNEQFF
>TRBD1|.|TRBV7-9|TRBJ1-4
TGTGCCAGCAGTTCAGGGGGTAATGAAAAACTGTTTTTT
CASSSGGNEKLFF
>.|once|TRBV7-9|TRBJ2-1
TGTGCCAGCAGCCGGGTTGGAAATGAGCAGTTCTTC
CASSRVGNEQFF
>.|few|TRBV5-1|TRBJ1-2
TGCGCCAGCAGCAGGGACAATTACTCCTATGGCTACACCTTC
CASSRDNYSYGYTF
>.|.|TRBV30|TRBJ1-2
TGTGCCTGCTCCCATTCAGGGGTCGGCTACACCTTC
CACSHSGVGYTF
>.|.|TRBV19|TRBJ1-5
TGTGCCAGTAGTGTGGAGGGTGGAAGCAATCAGCCCCAGCATTTT
CASSVEGGSNQPQHF
>TRBD1|.|TRBV18|TRBJ2-2
TGTGCCAGCTCACCACCGGGACAGACAACCGGGGAGCTGTTTTTT
CASSPPGQTTGELFF
>.|.|TRBV7-7|TRBJ2-5
TGTGCTAGCAGCCGCATGTGGGTGGGAGAGACCCAGTACTTC
CASSRMWVGETQYF
>.|.|TRBV5-1|TRBJ2-3
TGCGCCAGCAGCTTACAGGGATCGGATACGCAGTATTTT
CASSLQGSDTQYF
>.|.|TRBV6-5|TRBJ2-5
TGTGCCAGCAGTTCCTCAGAGGTCCAAGAGACCCAGTACTTC
CASSSSEVQETQYF
>.|.|TRBV11-2|TRBJ2-3
TGTGCCAGCAGCTTAGATCCCCAGAGCACAGATACGCAGTATTTT
CASSLDPQSTDTQYF
>.|.|TRBV7-3|TRBJ2-5
TGTGCCAGCAGCTTAAGGGCCCGGGAAGAGACCCAGTACTTC
CASSLRAREETQYF
>.|once|TRBV7-3|TRBJ1-1
TGTGCCAGCAGCTTATCTCCCCGACGGGACACTGAAGCTTTCTTT
CASSLSPRRDTEAFF
>.|.|TRBV10-3|TRBJ1-5
TGTGCCATCAGTGAGTGGGCCAATACAGGGAGCAATCAGCCCCAGCATTTT
CAISEWANTGSNQPQHF
>TRBD2|.|TRBV9|TRBJ2-3
TGTGCCAGCAGCCTTTCCCCAGCGGGGGCGGATACGCAGTATTTT
CASSLSPAGADTQYF
>TRBD1|.|TRBV7-7|TRBJ2-5
TGTGCTAGCAGCTCATTTGGACAGGGGCAGTACTTC
CASSSFGQGQYF
>.|.|TRBV19|TRBJ2-3
TGTGCCAGTAGTATTTACGGCAGTCCGACCATGATAGAGAAGTATTTT
CASSIYGSPTMIEKYF
>TRBD2|.|TRBV7-2|TRBJ2-7
TGTGCCAGCAGCTTAGTGGCGGGGGATTACGAGCAGTACTTC
CASSLVAGDYEQYF
>.|once|TRBV7-3|TRBJ2-7
TGTGCCAGCAGCTTAGCGGCAGGGGCTAGCCACGAGCAGTACTTC
CASSLAAGASHEQYF
>.|.|TRBV7-9|TRBJ2-3
TGTGCCAGCAGCCCCGAGGCGGGTGGCACAGATACGCAGTATTTT
CASSPEAGGTDTQYF
>TRBD1|.|TRBV28|TRBJ2-7
TGTGCCAGCAGCCGCGCTTGGACAGGGGTGAAGAACGAGCAGTACTTC
CASSRAWTGVKNEQYF
>.|.|TRBV28|TRBJ1-1
TGTGCCAGCAGTCCTACGACTACGAACACTGAAGCTTTCTTT
CASSPTTTNTEAFF
>.|.|TRBV7-6|TRBJ1-6
TGTGCCAGCAGCTTAGATCCAGCGCTCATCTCCTATAATTCACCCCTCCACTTT
CASSLDPALISYNSPLHF